The 3 T cell receptor beta chains below were found in one sample sequenced in a study of cytomegalovirus exposure and HLA in healthy donors (dated by TCRdb to the late 2010s). Receptors were amplified or captured by the immunoSEQ multiplex PCR assay. The multiplex PCR relied on a mix of 60 forward primers for TCR Vbeta segments and 13 reverse primers for TCR Jbeta segments. Held by TCRdb, this immuneACCESS table contains in-frame sequences only and omits some clones. Under half of the omission traces to an unresolved V gene where checked; the cause of the rest is unknown. The sample includes 200,000 or so clones, with 79% observed a single time. Approximately 0.4% of the sample comes from the top ten. The sample taken for sequencing was PBMCs. These TCRs come from a male donor in good health and CMV-seropositive.

This rearrangement joins TRBV7-9 to TRBJ1-1; D gene unclear. Trimming shortened V by 0 bases and J by 1 base, and 18 bases separated the two germline ends. Germline values: CDR1 SEHNR, CDR2 FQNEAQ (reference sequence). The CDR3 totals 18 residues. CDR3 sequence reads: CASSLARFREEGNTEAFF. CDR3 coding DNA: TGTGCCAGCAGCTTAGCGCGTTTTAGGGAGGAGGGGAACACTGAAGCTTTCTTT.

The chain links TRBV28 to TRBJ1-5; no clear D. Trimming left V 6 bases short and J 1 base short, with 13 bases between. This CDR3 has 15 amino acids. Germline V gene lookup returns CDR1 MDHEN and CDR2 SYDVKM. CDR3 DNA: TGTGCCAGCAGAGCCCTCTTCCCGAGCAATCAGCCCCAGCATTTT. This sequence encodes CASRALFPSNQPQHF.

V usage is TRBV6-6 and J usage is TRBJ1-4, with 7 positions matching TRBD1. V shed 2 bases and J 6 bases; nucleotides not matched to a gene: 9. Germline V gene sequence: CDR1 MNHNY, CDR2 SVGAGI (reference sequence). There are 16 residues in the CDR3. CDR3 coding DNA: TGTGCCAGCAGTTACGAAACAGGGGTTATAGATGAAAAACTGTTTTTT. Amino acids: CASSYETGVIDEKLFF.